These T cell receptor beta chains were read from a single sample in a study of identifying expanded T cells in peripheral blood. Libraries were prepared by immunoSEQ multiplex PCR; TCRdb keeps only in-frame clonotypes and omits some of them. The sample yields around 63,000 clones, approximately 89% seen once. Sequences were obtained from blood. These receptors were obtained from a person aged 18 to 70 in good health. Each CDR3 is given without its conserved first and last residue. D genes are given only for firm matches. For some rows the clone size is stated as once, few or many, or as a class when expanded; others skip it.

>TRBV11-2|-|TRBJ1-2|11|once
ASSLEVYYGYT
>TRBV2|-|TRBJ2-3|13|-
ASSDGAAGTDTQY
>TRBV5-1|-|TRBJ1-1|12|once
ASSLGGGGRDAF
>TRBV11-2|TRBD2|TRBJ2-2|13|-
ASSLRLAGAGELF
>TRBV30|TRBD1|TRBJ1-4|12|-
AWTPGQGYEKLF
>TRBV4-1|TRBD1|TRBJ1-1|13|once
ASSPVGTGNTEAF
>TRBV9|-|TRBJ2-3|10|-
ASSVGMGTQY
>TRBV10-3|-|TRBJ2-5|13|-
AISESFWKQETQY
>TRBV5-1|-|TRBJ2-1|12|-
ASIPSISVNEQF
>TRBV18|-|TRBJ1-2|12|-
ASSPARANYGYT
>TRBV2|TRBD1|TRBJ2-5|12|-
ASRTGTDQETQY
>TRBV4-1|-|TRBJ1-4|16|-
ASSQRTRVGATNEKLF
>TRBV5-4|-|TRBJ1-2|12|-
ASSEVPANYGYT
>TRBV5-1|-|TRBJ1-2|13|-
ASSVTSGRDYGYT
>TRBV2|-|TRBJ2-2|12|-
ASSGDGSTGELF
>TRBV27|-|TRBJ1-3|13|-
ASSLEPGGLNTIY
>TRBV18|TRBD2|TRBJ2-5|13|once
ASSPPGTRGETQY
>TRBV2|-|TRBJ2-2|12|once
ASSEANGAGELF
>TRBV27|-|TRBJ1-2|11|few
ASSLLGPYGYT
>TRBV5-1|TRBD1|TRBJ2-7|14|-
ASSLRGTGAAYEQY
>TRBV7-3|TRBD1|TRBJ1-1|14|-
ASSLGTGGTGTEAF
>TRBV9|-|TRBJ1-5|12|-
ASSVDWGSQPQH
>TRBV9|TRBD2|TRBJ2-7|13|-
ASSVEVGGGLEQY
>TRBV6-5|-|TRBJ2-5|13|once
ASSYGSSSQETQY
>TRBV7-3|TRBD1|TRBJ2-3|13|-
ASSATGQSTDTQY
>TRBV4-3|TRBD2|TRBJ2-5|13|-
ASSQGTSGQETQY
>TRBV25-1|TRBD2|TRBJ2-5|12|-
ASSESSGQETQY
>TRBV4-2|TRBD2|TRBJ2-1|15|-
ASSRLLAGGRYNEQF
>TRBV4-1|TRBD1|TRBJ2-7|12|-
ASSQEGQSYEQY
>TRBV28|TRBD1|TRBJ2-3|14|-
ASSPTPGQGGLMQY
>TRBV6-4|-|TRBJ2-2|13|-
ASSEDGSGAGELF
>TRBV6-4|TRBD2|TRBJ2-1|13|few
ASSEASGGSNEQF
>TRBV5-1|TRBD1|TRBJ2-1|12|-
ASSRQGSYNEQF
>TRBV28|-|TRBJ2-2|13|-
ASSSSDQALGELF
>TRBV21-1|-|TRBJ2-3|14|-
APLKWGTGGTDTQY
>TRBV11-1|-|TRBJ2-2|11|-
ASSPVRAGELF
>TRBV2|-|TRBJ1-2|11|few
ASSDRPNYGYT
>TRBV28|-|TRBJ1-1|12|-
ASSSNTGYTEAF
>TRBV11-2|-|TRBJ1-4|14|-
ASSLDHWATNEKLF
>TRBV9|-|TRBJ2-7|12|-
ASSVDGSASEQY
>TRBV5-3|-|TRBJ1-5|12|-
ARSSRARNQPQH
>TRBV2|-|TRBJ2-2|12|once
ASSEVGPTGELF
>TRBV7-1|-|TRBJ2-6|16|-
ASSANPRGQSRANVLT
>TRBV5-1|-|TRBJ2-7|12|-
ASSSGQSYYEQY
>TRBV9|-|TRBJ1-3|12|once
ASSPAGAGNTIY
>TRBV4-2|TRBD2|TRBJ2-3|15|-
ASSQKSSGGAPDTQY
>TRBV27|TRBD2|TRBJ2-7|16|once
ASSFRGQGLALSNEQY
>TRBV6-4|TRBD2|TRBJ2-1|13|few
ASSEVAGANNEQF